The 10 T cell receptor beta chains presented below share a single source sample, sequenced in a study of T-cell memory formation after mild COVID-19. A single record per CDR3 protein comes from TCRdb applying MiXCR to the 5' RACE reads. The sample lists around 250,000 distinct CDR3 sequences; 15% to 20% were seen once. The sequencing input was PBMCs or a T cell subset sorted from them (not recorded which). The receptor source for this set is a man aged 18 to 29 who had mild COVID-19 (a few samples of this study predate the infection). Cell type and time point are not known.

This clonotype was counted a few times. V usage is TRBV29-1 and J usage is TRBJ1-1; D gene unclear. CDR1 SQVTM and CDR2 ANQGSEA come from the germline V gene. V lost 4 bases, J lost 4 bases, and 13 bases lay in between. This CDR3 has 13 residues. CDR3 DNA sequence: TGCAGCGTTGTGGGCGCCACGGGCACTGAAGCTTTCTTT. Amino acid sequence: CSVVGATGTEAFF.

This clonotype was observed a few times. The J gene is TRBJ2-2, the V gene TRBV2; D is unresolved. The V end was cut by 1 base, the J end by 3 bases, with 9 bases between. Per the germline V gene, CDR1 is SNHLY and CDR2 is FYNNEI. CDR3 size: 15 residues. The CDR3 nucleotides read TGTGCCAGCAGTGAAGTGGGTGGGCACACCGGGGAGCTGTTTTTT. It specifies CASSEVGGHTGELFF.

There are a few counts of this clonotype. This chain joins TRBV5-1 and TRBJ2-1; D is perhaps TRBD1 or TRBD2 (6 bases each). From germline, CDR1 is SGHRS and CDR2 YFSETQ. The CDR3 extends over 18 amino acids. Trimming took 0 bases from V and 0 from J, leaving 16 bases between them. As DNA, the CDR3 is TGCGCCAGCAGCTTGGAGGGGGGACGCGCCCTCTCCTACAATGAGCAGTTCTTC. It codes for CASSLEGGRALSYNEQFF.

This clonotype was seen many times. Here the CDR3 DNA reads TGCGCCAGCAGCTTGGACAACTATGGCTACACCTTC. It is translated as CASSLDNYGYTF. The rearrangement uses TRBV5-1 and TRBJ1-2, with D hard to call. The V gene's germline CDR1 is SGHRS and CDR2 YFSETQ. V was clipped by 0 bases and J by 2 bases, with 2 bases between them. The CDR3 contains 12 residues.

This clonotype has more than one count but fewer than ten. The genes are TRBV11-2 and TRBJ1-5, with D maybe TRBD1 (5 bases). The CDR3 consists of 14 residues. Germline lookup yields CDR1 SGHAT and CDR2 FQNNGV. Trimming took off 6 bases at V and 4 bases at J, with 13 bases between the two ends. The CDR3 region is CASSLGWGNQPQHF. CDR3 sequence (DNA): TGTGCCAGCAGTCTCGGGTGGGGGAATCAGCCCCAGCATTTT.

The genes are TRBV20-1 and TRBJ1-4; D ambiguous. Germline CDR1 reads DFQATT; CDR2 reads SNEGSKA (reference sequence). Trimming removed 0 bases from V and 6 bases from J, with 11 bases in between. The length of the CDR3 is 14 residues. The CDR3: CSARDLEEDEKLFF. In DNA form, the CDR3 reads TGCAGTGCTAGAGATCTTGAGGAAGATGAAAAACTGTTTTTT.

The J gene is TRBJ2-3, the V gene TRBV29-1, with D tentatively TRBD2 (7 bases). This CDR3 has 16 amino acids. Deletions cut 7 bases from V and 2 bases from J, with 22 bases between. CDR1 is SQVTM, CDR2 ANQGSEA, per germline. The CDR3 spells CSAARGGVGNTDTQYF. The CDR3 nucleotides read TGCAGCGCCGCGAGGGGGGGCGTTGGGAACACAGATACGCAGTATTTT.

V usage is TRBV6-2 or TRBV6-3 and J usage is TRBJ1-6; D not resolved. This CDR3 has 16 amino acids. Germline values: CDR1 MNHEY, CDR2 SVGEGT. V shed 5 bases and J shed 2 bases, with 13 bases lying between them. The CDR3 spells CASSMIGSAYNSPLHF. The CDR3 nucleotides read TGTGCCAGCAGTATGATCGGATCTGCCTATAATTCACCCCTCCACTTT.

V gene TRBV6-5 combines with J gene TRBJ1-2; a possible D gene is TRBD1 (6 bases). The CDR3 spans 16 residues. Trimming took off 0 bases at V and 4 bases at J, with 15 bases between the two ends. Per germline, CDR1 MNHEY and CDR2 SVGAGI. CDR3 sequence reads: CASSYSLTGYSYGYTF. In DNA form, the CDR3 reads TGTGCCAGCAGTTACTCGTTAACAGGGTACAGCTATGGCTACACCTTC.

This clonotype came up a few times. The CDR3 sequence is CASSPVFRGYGYTF. CDR3 bases: TGTGCCAGCTCACCGGTCTTCAGGGGCTATGGCTACACCTTC. J is TRBJ1-2 and V is TRBV18; D may be TRBD1 (6 bases). The CDR3 contains 14 residues. CDR1 KGHSH and CDR2 LQKENI come from the germline V gene. V shed 3 bases and J shed 4 bases, with 12 bases lying between them.